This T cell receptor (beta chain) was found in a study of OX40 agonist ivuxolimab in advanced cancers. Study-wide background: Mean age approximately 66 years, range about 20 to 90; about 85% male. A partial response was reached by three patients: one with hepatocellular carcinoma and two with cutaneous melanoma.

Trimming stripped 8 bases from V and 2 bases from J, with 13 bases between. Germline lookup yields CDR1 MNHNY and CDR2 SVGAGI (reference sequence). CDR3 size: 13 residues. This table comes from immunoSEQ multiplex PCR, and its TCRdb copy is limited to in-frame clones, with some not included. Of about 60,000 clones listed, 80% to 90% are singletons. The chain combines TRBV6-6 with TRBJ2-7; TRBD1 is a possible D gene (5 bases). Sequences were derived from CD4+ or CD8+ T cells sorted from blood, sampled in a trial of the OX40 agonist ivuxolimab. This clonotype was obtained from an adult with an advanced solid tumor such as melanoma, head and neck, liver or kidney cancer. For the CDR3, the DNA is TGTGCCAGCGGGAACAGGCAGGCCTACGAGCAGTACTTC. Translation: CASGNRQAYEQYF.